These 19 T cell receptor beta chains came from one sample sequenced in a study of blood T cell repertoires in COVID-19 (dated by TCRdb to 2018 to 2021). Libraries were built with the immunoSEQ multiplex PCR assay. TCRdb took over this immuneACCESS table, retaining in-frame rearrangements with V and J assigned. Such tables are incomplete; in checked studies, under half of the missing clones stem from an unresolved V gene, and the remainder is unexplained. This sample has 90,000 or so clones in its table, and 90% of those were observed once. The ten biggest clones cover more than 3.5% of the sample. Source material: peripheral blood. The receptors stem from a woman over 75 with active or convalescent COVID-19.

This chain connects TRBV27 to TRBJ1-1; D is unresolved. The CDR3 runs 13 residues. In germline, CDR1 is MNHEY, CDR2 SMNVEV (reference sequence). Trimming took 5 bases from V and 6 from J, leaving 13 bases between them. The CDR3 coding sequence is TGTGCCAGCAGTAGACGGGAAGGCGCTGAAGCTTTCTTT. Protein sequence: CASSRREGAEAFF.

The chain joins TRBV5-1 to TRBJ2-6; D might be TRBD1 (6 bases). The ends were cut back, 3 bases at V and 0 bases at J, with 10 bases in the middle. This CDR3 is 16 amino acids long. The germline CDR1 and CDR2 sequences are SGHRS and YFSETQ. CDR3: CASSSTGISGANVLTF. The CDR3 DNA reads as TGCGCCAGCAGCTCGACAGGAATCTCTGGGGCCAACGTCCTGACTTTC.

This chain joins TRBV11-2 and TRBJ2-3; 8 positions agree with TRBD2. The CDR3 sequence is 15 residues long. V shed 5 bases, J shed 8 bases, and the junction held 12 bases outside the gene matches. The V gene's germline CDR1 is SGHAT and CDR2 FQNNGV. The CDR3 protein is CASSPLQRGWGTQYF. In DNA form, the CDR3 reads TGTGCCAGCAGCCCACTCCAGCGGGGGTGGGGTACGCAGTATTTT.

Remarks on this clone: One end of the junction does not line up with germline, which may come from a read error. The chain recombines TRBV7-9 with TRBJ2-5; TRBD1 agrees at 10 bases. The CDR3 runs 11 residues. Germline CDR1 is SEHNR and CDR2 is FQNEAQ (reference sequence). The CDR3, as DNA: TGTGCCAGCAGCTCCGTCGGGACAGGGGACTTC. Translating it yields CASSSVGTGDF. The variable domain in full, completed from reference TRBV7-9 and TRBJ2-5, reads DTGVSQNPRHKITKRGQNVTFRCDPISEHNRLYWYRQTLGQGPEFLTYFQNEAQLEKSRLLSDRFSAERPKGSFSTLEIQRTEQGDSAMYLCASSSVGTGDFGPGTRLLVL.

This chain connects TRBV11-2 to TRBJ1-2; the match to TRBD1 covers 9 bases. This CDR3 region has 15 residues. The junction had 5 bases not matched to a gene; V was cut back by 1 base and J by 5 bases. The germline gives CDR1 SGHAT, CDR2 FQNNGV. DNA for the CDR3: TGTGCCAGCAGCTTAGGGACAGGGGCAGCGTATGGCTACACCTTC. The encoded protein is CASSLGTGAAYGYTF.

The V and J genes are TRBV15 and TRBJ1-2; D unclear. The germline V gene has CDR1 LNHNV and CDR2 YYDKDF (reference sequence). Trimming stripped 0 bases from V and 8 bases from J, with 13 bases between. This CDR3 region has 14 residues. CDR3 nucleotides: TGTGCCACCAGCAGAGATCGGAGCTCATGGGGCTACACCTTC. Its protein product is CATSRDRSSWGYTF.

This clone was recorded once. The V and J genes are TRBV5-1 and TRBJ1-1; D perhaps matches TRBD1 (6 bases). The V end lost 4 bases, the J end lost 0 bases, and 13 bases lay between the germline ends. This CDR3 contains 15 residues. The germline V gene encodes CDR1 SGHRS and CDR2 YFSETQ. This CDR3 is CASSLRTAVNTEAFF. The CDR3 nucleotides read TGCGCCAGCAGCCTAAGGACAGCAGTGAACACTGAAGCTTTCTTT. The complete variable domain, with remaining parts taken from reference TRBV5-1 and TRBJ1-1, reads KAGVTQTPRYLIKTRGQQVTLSCSPISGHRSVSWYQQTPGQGLQFLFEYFSETQRNKGNFPGRFSGRQFSNSRSEMNVSTLELGDSALYLCASSLRTAVNTEAFFGQGTRLTVV.

The chain links TRBV27 to TRBJ1-6, with 7 bases aligning to TRBD1. The CDR3 is made up of 15 amino acids. Germline V lookup: CDR1 MNHEY, CDR2 SMNVEV (reference sequence). Trimming cost V 2 bases and J 7 bases; bases outside gene matches: 5. The CDR3 reads CASSLVQGSNSPLHF. CDR3 DNA sequence: TGTGCCAGCAGTTTAGTACAGGGGAGCAATTCACCCCTCCACTTT.

The chain recombines TRBV4-3 with TRBJ2-3; tentative D call: TRBD2 (6 bases). CDR1 and CDR2 (germline): LGHNA, YSLEER. This CDR3 comprises 18 residues. Trimming cost V 0 bases and J 0 bases, with 16 bases left between them. DNA of the CDR3: TGCGCCAGCAGCCAAGATATGGGCGGGGACGGGAGCACAGATACGCAGTATTTT. Its protein is CASSQDMGGDGSTDTQYF.

This clone has only one observation. The chain couples TRBV7-9 to TRBJ1-6; 8 bases line up with TRBD1. V was clipped by 5 bases and J by 7 bases; unmatched bases: 7. CDR1 and CDR2 (germline): SEHNR, FQNEAQ (reference sequence). The CDR3 covers 15 residues. CDR3 region: CASSATGAVNSPLHF. The CDR3, as DNA: TGTGCCAGCAGCGCGACAGGGGCGGTAAATTCACCCCTCCACTTT.

The chain joins TRBV7-2 to TRBJ2-5; D not certain. From germline, CDR1 is SGHTA and CDR2 FQGNSA. Deletions cut 1 base from V and 3 bases from J, with 9 bases between. The CDR3 consists of 14 residues. The CDR3 protein is CASSLELAEETQYF. DNA for the CDR3: TGTGCCAGCAGCTTAGAGTTGGCCGAAGAGACCCAGTACTTC. Variable domain in full (rest from reference TRBV7-2 and TRBJ2-5): GAGVSQSPSNKVTEKGKDVELRCDPISGHTALYWYRQSLGQGLEFLIYFQGNSAPDKSGLPSDRFSAERTGGSVSTLTIQRTQQEDSAVYLCASSLELAEETQYFGPGTRLLVL.

The chain links TRBV10-2 to TRBJ2-1; TRBD1 is a possible D gene (5 bases). Germline V CDR1 and CDR2: WSHSY, SAAADI. The CDR3 extends over 15 amino acids. The V and J ends lost 6 bases and 0 bases respectively, with 12 bases between them. CDR3 protein: CASRGQHDSYNEQFF. In DNA, the CDR3 is TGCGCCAGCAGGGGGCAGCATGACTCCTACAATGAGCAGTTCTTC.

This chain connects TRBV5-1 to TRBJ2-1; the D gene is possibly TRBD1 (6 bases). With 0 bases removed from V and 10 bases from J, the gap between germline ends came to 8 bases. The CDR3 is 12 amino acids. Germline V gene sequence: CDR1 SGHRS, CDR2 YFSETQ. DNA for the CDR3: TGCGCCAGCAGCTTGGAACAGGGAGAGCAGTTCTTC. Translation: CASSLEQGEQFF.

The chain carries TRBV9 and TRBJ1-2; D is unresolved. V lost 0 bases and J lost 6, with 9 bases in between. CDR1 is SGDLS and CDR2 is YYNGEE in the germline V gene. The CDR3 runs to 13 residues. CDR3 DNA sequence: TGTGCCAGCAGCGTAGGGCCCGGGGATGGCTACACCTTC. Protein sequence: CASSVGPGDGYTF.

The genes are TRBV11-2 and TRBJ1-1; D is undetermined. The CDR3 length is 13 residues. V was pared by 1 base and J by 12 bases, with 15 bases between. Germline CDR1 SGHAT, CDR2 FQNNGV. The CDR3 bases are TGTGCCAGCAGCTTAGTAGTCGGTAGCGAGTCTTTCTTT. This sequence encodes CASSLVVGSESFF.

This chain links TRBV21-1 with TRBJ2-1; TRBD2, the table's D call, lacks a check against the DNA. TRBV21-1 corresponds to a pseudogene. There are 17 residues in the CDR3. The CDR3 DNA reads TGTGCCAGCAGCAAGGCGGCTACACCAATCTCCTACAATGAGCAGTTCTTC. Its translation is CASSKAATPISYNEQFF.

The chain joins TRBV7-9 to TRBJ2-7; the D gene is possibly TRBD1 (6 bases). Germline assignment: CDR1 SEHNR and CDR2 FQNEAQ (reference sequence). The V end was cut by 0 bases, the J end by 2 bases, with 11 bases between. The CDR3 sequence is 15 residues long. The DNA for the CDR3 is TGTGCCAGCAGCTTAGCATCAGGGGAAGCCTACGAGCAGTACTTC. Its protein is CASSLASGEAYEQYF.

In nucleotides, the CDR3 is TGTGCCAGCACCCTACAGGGTAGGGGGAACACTGAAGCTTTCTTT. Amino acid sequence: CASTLQGRGNTEAFF. The chain is built from TRBV5-4 and TRBJ1-1, with D possibly matching TRBD1 (6 bases). In germline, CDR1 is SGHNT, CDR2 YYREEE (reference sequence). Trimming stripped 6 bases from V and 1 base from J, with 16 bases between. The CDR3 contains 15 residues.

The chain links TRBV6-1 to TRBJ1-6; no firm D call. The CDR3 loop spans 15 amino acids. V lost 3 bases to trimming and J lost 9 bases, with 15 bases between them. The germline CDR1 and CDR2 sequences are MNHNS and SASEGT. The CDR3 loop is CASSDLRNSVSPLHF. Written as DNA, the CDR3 is TGTGCCAGCAGTGACCTGAGGAATAGTGTTTCACCCCTCCACTTT.